This TCR beta chain was profiled in a study of blood T cell repertoires in COVID-19. Per the germline V gene, CDR1 is LGHDT and CDR2 is YNNKEL (reference sequence). The CDR3 contains 14 residues. The V segment lost 1 base and the J segment 9 bases; nucleotides outside the gene matches: 5. The protocol was immunoSEQ multiplex PCR, while the TCRdb copy is restricted to in-frame clones and leaves out a portion. The sample lists about 260,000 clones; 75% to 90% were seen once. This receptor was obtained from a man aged 25 to 40 with active or convalescent COVID-19. The sequencing sample was made of peripheral blood. The V gene is TRBV3-1 (or the pseudogene TRBV3-2), the J gene TRBJ2-1, with 8 bases fitting TRBD2. CDR3 nucleotide sequence: TGTGCCAGCAGCCAAGGCGGGGGGTCTGGTGAGCAGTTCTTC. Protein sequence: CASSQGGGSGEQFF.